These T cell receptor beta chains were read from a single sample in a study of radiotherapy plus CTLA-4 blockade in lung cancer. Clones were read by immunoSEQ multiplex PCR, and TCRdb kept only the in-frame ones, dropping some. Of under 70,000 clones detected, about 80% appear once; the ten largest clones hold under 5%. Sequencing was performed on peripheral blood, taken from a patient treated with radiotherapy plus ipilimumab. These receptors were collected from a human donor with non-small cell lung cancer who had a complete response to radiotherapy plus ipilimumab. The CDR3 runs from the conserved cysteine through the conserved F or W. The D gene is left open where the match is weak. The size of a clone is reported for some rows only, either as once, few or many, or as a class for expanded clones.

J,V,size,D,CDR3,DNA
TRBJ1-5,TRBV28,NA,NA,CASRVSNQPQHF,TGTGCCAGCAGGGTTAGCAATCAGCCCCAGCATTTT
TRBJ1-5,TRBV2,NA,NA,CASRKDGNNQPQHF,TGTGCCAGCAGAAAGGACGGCAACAATCAGCCCCAGCATTTT
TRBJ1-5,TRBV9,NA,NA,CASSAQDNQPQHF,TGTGCCAGCAGCGCTCAGGACAATCAGCCCCAGCATTTT
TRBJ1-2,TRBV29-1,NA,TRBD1,CSVGQAKHGYTF,TGCAGCGTGGGACAGGCGAAACATGGCTACACCTTC
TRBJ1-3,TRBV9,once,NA,CASSPRRGTSSGNTIYF,TGTGCCAGCAGCCCCCGGCGGGGAACGAGCTCTGGAAACACCATATATTTT
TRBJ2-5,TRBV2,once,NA,CASTRREDQETQYF,TGTGCCAGCACCCGCCGAGAAGACCAAGAGACCCAGTACTTC
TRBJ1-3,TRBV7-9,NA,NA,CASSLSGISGNTIYF,TGTGCCAGCAGCTTGTCGGGAATCTCTGGAAACACCATATATTTT
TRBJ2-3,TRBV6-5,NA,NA,CASRTGPDTQYF,TGTGCCAGCAGGACGGGGCCAGATACGCAGTATTTT
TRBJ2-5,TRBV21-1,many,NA,CASSLIRETQYF,TGTGCCAGCAGCCTAATTAGAGAGACCCAGTACTTC
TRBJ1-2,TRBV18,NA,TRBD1,CASRTGASNYGYTF,TGTGCCAGCCGGACAGGAGCTTCTAACTATGGCTACACCTTC
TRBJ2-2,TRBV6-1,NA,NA,CASSERGVVPGELFF,TGTGCCAGCAGTGAACGGGGAGTGGTACCCGGGGAGCTGTTTTTT
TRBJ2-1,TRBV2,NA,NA,CASSEEWTVNEQFF,TGTGCCAGCAGTGAAGAGTGGACGGTTAATGAGCAGTTCTTC
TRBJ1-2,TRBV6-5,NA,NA,CASAEGHITYGYTF,TGTGCCAGCGCGGAGGGGCACATCACCTATGGCTACACCTTC
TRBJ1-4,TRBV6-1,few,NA,CASSEAGTSYEKLFF,TGTGCCAGCAGTGAAGCTGGGACTTCATATGAAAAACTGTTTTTT
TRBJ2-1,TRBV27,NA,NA,CASTVTGTDNEQFF,TGTGCCAGCACCGTTACCGGGACCGACAATGAGCAGTTCTTC
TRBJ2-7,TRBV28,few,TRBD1,CASSPIGQGYEQYF,TGTGCCAGCAGTCCGATAGGACAGGGGTACGAGCAGTACTTC
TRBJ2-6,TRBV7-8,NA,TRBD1,CASSSGQAGANVLTF,TGTGCCAGCAGCTCGGGACAGGCTGGGGCCAACGTCCTGACTTTC
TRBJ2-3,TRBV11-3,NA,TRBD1,CASSPPGTGSPDTQYF,TGTGCCAGCAGCCCGCCCGGGACAGGGAGCCCAGATACGCAGTATTTT
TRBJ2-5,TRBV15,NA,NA,CATSRDRVGGEETQYF,TGTGCCACCAGCAGAGATAGGGTAGGAGGGGAAGAGACCCAGTACTTC
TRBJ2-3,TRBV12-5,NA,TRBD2,CASGRGGYSTDTQYF,TGTGCTAGTGGTCGGGGGGGGTATAGCACAGATACGCAGTATTTT
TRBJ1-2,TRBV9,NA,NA,CASSASPGRANYGYTF,TGTGCCAGCAGCGCCTCTCCGGGACGGGCTAACTATGGCTACACCTTC
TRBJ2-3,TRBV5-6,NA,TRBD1,CASSLPGGGTDTQYF,TGTGCCAGCAGCTTGCCAGGGGGAGGCACAGATACGCAGTATTTT
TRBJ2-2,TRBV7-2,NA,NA,CASSLVMVTATNTGELFF,TGTGCCAGCAGCTTAGTCATGGTGACAGCTACAAACACCGGGGAGCTGTTTTTT
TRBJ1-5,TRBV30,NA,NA,CAWSVPGQGQPQHF,TGTGCCTGGAGTGTACCCGGGCAAGGGCAGCCCCAGCATTTT
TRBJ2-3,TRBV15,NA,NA,CATSRDEPSSSTDTQYF,TGTGCCACCAGCAGAGACGAGCCCTCATCTAGCACAGATACGCAGTATTTT
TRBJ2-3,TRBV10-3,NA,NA,CGVAISEGGETDTQYF,TGTGGAGTGGCCATCAGTGAGGGGGGTGAGACAGATACGCAGTATTTT
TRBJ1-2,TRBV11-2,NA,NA,CASSLEFWRGLNYGYTF,TGTGCCAGCAGCTTAGAGTTTTGGCGCGGACTAAACTATGGCTACACCTTC
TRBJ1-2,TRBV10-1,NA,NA,CASSDGYGYTF,TGCGCCAGCAGTGATGGATATGGCTACACCTTC
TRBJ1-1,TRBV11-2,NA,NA,CASSRVRNTEAFF,TGTGCCAGCAGCCGGGTGAGGAACACTGAAGCTTTCTTT
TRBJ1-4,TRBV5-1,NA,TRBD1,CASSAGTGGEKLFF,TGCGCCAGCAGCGCCGGGACAGGGGGTGAAAAACTGTTTTTT
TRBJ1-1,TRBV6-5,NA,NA,CASSLAENTEAFF,TGTGCCAGCAGCCTTGCGGAAAACACTGAAGCTTTCTTT
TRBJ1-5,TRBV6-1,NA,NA,CASSGVFQNQPQHF,TGTGCCAGCAGTGGAGTTTTCCAGAATCAGCCCCAGCATTTT
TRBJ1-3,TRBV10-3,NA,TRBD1,CAISVNLGQGTIGGNTIYF,TGTGCCATCAGCGTTAACCTGGGACAGGGGACAATCGGTGGAAACACCATATATTTT
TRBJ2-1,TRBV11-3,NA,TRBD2,CASSPRTSGSYNEQFF,TGTGCCAGCAGCCCTCGGACTAGCGGGTCCTACAATGAGCAGTTCTTC
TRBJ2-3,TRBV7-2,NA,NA,CASSFLRDPDTQYF,TGTGCCAGCAGCTTCCTCCGGGACCCAGATACGCAGTATTTT
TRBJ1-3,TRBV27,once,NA,CASSLSIQRARADTIYF,TGTGCCAGCAGTTTATCCATACAGCGGGCACGGGCGGACACCATATATTTT
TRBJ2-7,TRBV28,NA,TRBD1,CASNRGLRNEQYF,TGTGCCAGCAACAGGGGCTTAAGGAACGAGCAGTACTTC
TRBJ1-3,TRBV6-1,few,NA,CASSSTFGGRNTIYF,TGTGCCAGCAGTTCCACCTTCGGGGGAAGAAACACCATATATTTT
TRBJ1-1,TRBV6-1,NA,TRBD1,CASSSGTGFQWAFF,TGTGCCAGCAGTTCCGGGACAGGGTTTCAATGGGCTTTCTTT
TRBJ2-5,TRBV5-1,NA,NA,CASSAKDTQYF,TGCGCCAGCAGCGCAAAGGATACCCAGTACTTC
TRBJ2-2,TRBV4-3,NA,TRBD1,CASSQEWTGINTGELFF,TGCGCCAGCAGCCAGGAATGGACAGGGATTAACACCGGGGAGCTGTTTTTT
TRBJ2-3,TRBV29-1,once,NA,CSVGGAFTDTQYF,TGCAGCGTTGGAGGTGCTTTCACAGATACGCAGTATTTT
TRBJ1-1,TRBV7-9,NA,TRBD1,CASSLSAGGTEAFF,TGTGCCAGCAGCTTATCAGCAGGGGGGACTGAAGCTTTCTTT
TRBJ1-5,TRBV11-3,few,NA,CASSPGPGRDQPQHF,TGTGCCAGCAGCCCGGGTCCCGGCCGGGATCAGCCCCAGCATTTT
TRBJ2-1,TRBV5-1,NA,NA,CASSLAVSGEEFYNEQFF,TGCGCCAGCAGCTTGGCCGTGTCGGGGGAGGAATTCTACAATGAGCAGTTCTTC
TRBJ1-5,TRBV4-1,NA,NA,CASSQAGFGNQPQHF,TGCGCCAGCAGCCAAGCGGGATTCGGCAATCAGCCCCAGCATTTT
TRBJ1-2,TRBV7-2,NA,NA,CASSTSYNYGYTF,TGTGCCAGCAGCACCAGCTATAACTATGGCTACACCTTC
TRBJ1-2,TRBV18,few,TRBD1,CASSSPGTGNGYTF,TGTGCCAGCTCCTCCCCCGGGACAGGGAATGGCTACACCTTC
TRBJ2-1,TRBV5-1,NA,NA,CASSPQGIEQFF,TGCGCCAGCAGCCCTCAGGGAATCGAGCAGTTCTTC
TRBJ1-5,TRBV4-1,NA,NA,CASSQVMAGGSNQPQHF,TGCGCCAGCAGCCAAGTGATGGCAGGAGGTAGCAATCAGCCCCAGCATTTT
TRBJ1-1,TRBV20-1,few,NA,CSAAGGKAFF,TGCAGTGCGGCAGGAGGTAAAGCTTTCTTT
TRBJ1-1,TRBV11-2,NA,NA,CASSSYPKGDTEAFF,TGTGCCAGCAGCTCCTACCCGAAGGGAGACACTGAAGCTTTCTTT
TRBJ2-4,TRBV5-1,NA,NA,CASSETNLAKNIQYF,TGCGCCAGCAGCGAGACTAATCTAGCCAAAAACATTCAGTACTTC
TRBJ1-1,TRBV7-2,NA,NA,CASSLVAGHTEAFF,TGTGCCAGCAGCTTAGTGGCAGGACACACTGAAGCTTTCTTT
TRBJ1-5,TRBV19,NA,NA,CASSPRGGGTSNQPQHF,TGTGCCAGTAGCCCTCGAGGGGGGGGCACTAGCAATCAGCCCCAGCATTTT